This T cell receptor beta chain was sequenced during a study of molecular identifiers for immune sequencing clone quantification. In TCRdb, the PCR reads were re-called with MiXCR into one record per CDR3 protein. Of some 680,000 distinct CDR3 sequences listed, 25% are singletons. V lost 0 bases to trimming and J lost 2 bases, with 19 bases between them. CDR3 size: 18 residues. Germline-derived CDR1 and CDR2 are LGHDT and YNNKEL (reference sequence). The chain has TRBV3-1 and TRBJ1-2; no reliable D call. This clonotype was sampled from a human donor in good health. Some libraries in this study had Jurkat cell RNA spiked in. Source material: naive CD8+ T cells from blood, with Jurkat cell RNA spiked in. Documented subset: FACS-sorted CD8+CD4-CCR7+CD45RA+ naive T cells. CDR3 sequence: CASSQDRKGFSPNYGYTF. The CDR3 region has the DNA TGTGCCAGCAGCCAAGATCGTAAAGGCTTTTCACCAAACTATGGCTACACCTTC.